The rows below give T cell receptor beta chains drawn from one sample of a study of beta chain features in type 1 diabetes. Repertoires were generated with immunoSEQ multiplex PCR, while TCRdb's copy carries only in-frame clones and drops some. Of 600,000 to 750,000 clones in the sample, 9.5% to 15% are singletons; the top ten hold roughly 0.11%. The sequencing input was naive CD4+ T cells from blood. The origin of the receptors is a man under 40 with type 1 diabetes. Both conserved end residues are part of each CDR3. A D gene is named only where the DNA matches it firmly. Clone size is not always given. Where it is, it says once, few, many or a class for expanded clones.

v_gene: TRBV10-3; abundance: NA; d_gene: TRBD2; j_gene: TRBJ2-5; CDR3aa: CAISEASGGRETQYF; CDR3nt: TGTGCCATCAGTGAGGCTAGCGGGGGCCGCGAGACCCAGTACTTC
v_gene: TRBV7-8; abundance: NA; d_gene: NA; j_gene: TRBJ2-5; CDR3aa: CASSLGPRAQETQYF; CDR3nt: TGTGCCAGCAGCTTAGGTCCACGAGCCCAAGAGACCCAGTACTTC
v_gene: TRBV30; abundance: few; d_gene: NA; j_gene: TRBJ1-6; CDR3aa: CAWSVGRGQPPHF; CDR3nt: TGTGCCTGGAGTGTAGGACGTGGGCAACCTCCCCACTTT
v_gene: TRBV30; abundance: few; d_gene: NA; j_gene: TRBJ1-4; CDR3aa: CAWTSGAGNEKLFF; CDR3nt: TGTGCCTGGACCTCGGGGGCGGGTAATGAAAAACTGTTTTTT
v_gene: TRBV9; abundance: few; d_gene: NA; j_gene: TRBJ1-1; CDR3aa: CASSVGHVLNTEAFF; CDR3nt: TGTGCCAGCAGCGTAGGACATGTCTTGAACACTGAAGCTTTCTTT
v_gene: TRBV11-2; abundance: NA; d_gene: NA; j_gene: TRBJ2-7; CDR3aa: CASSLGWYEQYF; CDR3nt: TGTGCCAGCAGCTTAGGGTGGTACGAGCAGTACTTC
v_gene: TRBV5-1; abundance: NA; d_gene: TRBD2; j_gene: TRBJ2-5; CDR3aa: CASSRDLGGSGETQYF; CDR3nt: TGCGCCAGCAGTAGGGACTTGGGAGGGTCCGGCGAGACCCAGTACTTC
v_gene: TRBV7-3; abundance: few; d_gene: NA; j_gene: TRBJ1-1; CDR3aa: CASSVGNWNTEAFF; CDR3nt: TGTGCCAGCAGCGTTGGCAATTGGAACACTGAAGCTTTCTTT
v_gene: TRBV30; abundance: NA; d_gene: NA; j_gene: TRBJ2-2; CDR3aa: CAWSSEDGELFF; CDR3nt: TGTGCCTGGAGTTCCGAGGACGGGGAGCTGTTTTTT
v_gene: TRBV30; abundance: few; d_gene: NA; j_gene: TRBJ2-5; CDR3aa: CAWSVQGETQYF; CDR3nt: TGTGCCTGGAGTGTACAGGGAGAGACCCAGTACTTC
v_gene: TRBV18; abundance: NA; d_gene: NA; j_gene: TRBJ1-1; CDR3aa: CASSTGSLNTEAFF; CDR3nt: TGTGCCAGCTCAACAGGGTCCCTGAACACTGAAGCTTTCTTT
v_gene: TRBV7-2; abundance: few; d_gene: TRBD1; j_gene: TRBJ2-7; CDR3aa: CASSRQGKASYEQYF; CDR3nt: TGTGCCAGCAGCCGACAGGGGAAGGCTTCCTACGAGCAGTACTTC
v_gene: TRBV2; abundance: many; d_gene: TRBD2; j_gene: TRBJ2-5; CDR3aa: CASSESGGGETQYF; CDR3nt: TGTGCCAGCAGTGAAAGCGGGGGAGGAGAGACCCAGTACTTC
v_gene: TRBV4-3; abundance: NA; d_gene: NA; j_gene: TRBJ1-6; CDR3aa: CASSQELVYNSPLHF; CDR3nt: TGCGCCAGCAGCCAAGAGCTGGTCTATAATTCACCCCTCCACTTT
v_gene: TRBV7-2; abundance: NA; d_gene: NA; j_gene: TRBJ2-5; CDR3aa: CASSLDWDQYF; CDR3nt: TGTGCCAGCAGCTTAGACTGGGACCAGTACTTC
v_gene: TRBV11-3; abundance: few; d_gene: NA; j_gene: TRBJ1-6; CDR3aa: CASSSQGSPLHF; CDR3nt: TGTGCCAGCAGCTCCCAGGGTTCACCCCTCCACTTT
v_gene: TRBV5-4; abundance: few; d_gene: TRBD1; j_gene: TRBJ2-1; CDR3aa: CASSLRQGVINEQFF; CDR3nt: TGTGCCAGCAGCTTGAGGCAGGGGGTGATCAATGAGCAGTTCTTC
v_gene: TRBV10-3; abundance: few; d_gene: NA; j_gene: TRBJ1-5; CDR3aa: CATSGQNNQPQHF; CDR3nt: TGTGCCACCTCAGGGCAGAACAATCAGCCCCAGCATTTT
v_gene: TRBV7-2; abundance: NA; d_gene: NA; j_gene: TRBJ1-1; CDR3aa: CASSVSLNTEAFF; CDR3nt: TGTGCCAGCAGCGTTAGCCTGAACACTGAAGCTTTCTTT
v_gene: TRBV15; abundance: NA; d_gene: NA; j_gene: TRBJ2-7; CDR3aa: CATSKRGPYEQYF; CDR3nt: TGTGCCACCAGCAAGAGGGGTCCCTACGAGCAGTACTTC
v_gene: TRBV7-8; abundance: few; d_gene: TRBD1; j_gene: TRBJ1-2; CDR3aa: CASSLTGQAYGYTF; CDR3nt: TGTGCCAGCAGCTTAACAGGACAGGCCTATGGCTACACCTTC
v_gene: TRBV28; abundance: NA; d_gene: NA; j_gene: TRBJ1-5; CDR3aa: CASSVAGGTARQPQHF; CDR3nt: TGTGCCAGCTCCGTAGCCGGGGGAACGGCACGGCAGCCCCAGCATTTT
v_gene: TRBV7-6; abundance: NA; d_gene: NA; j_gene: TRBJ1-5; CDR3aa: CASSLAGESNQPQHF; CDR3nt: TGTGCCAGCAGCTTAGCAGGGGAAAGCAATCAGCCCCAGCATTTT
v_gene: TRBV25-1; abundance: NA; d_gene: NA; j_gene: TRBJ1-6; CDR3aa: CASSGNNSPLHF; CDR3nt: TGTGCCAGCAGTGGGAATAATTCACCCCTCCACTTT
v_gene: TRBV19; abundance: NA; d_gene: NA; j_gene: TRBJ2-4; CDR3aa: CASSFGAGDRVAKNIQYF; CDR3nt: NA
v_gene: TRBV29-1; abundance: few; d_gene: TRBD1; j_gene: TRBJ1-2; CDR3aa: CSVSGQGMAGYTF; CDR3nt: TGCAGCGTCTCGGGACAGGGGATGGCGGGCTACACCTTC
v_gene: TRBV4-3; abundance: NA; d_gene: TRBD1; j_gene: TRBJ2-5; CDR3aa: CASSQDARTGGETQYF; CDR3nt: TGCGCCAGCAGCCAAGATGCGAGGACAGGGGGGGAGACCCAGTACTTC
v_gene: TRBV6-5; abundance: NA; d_gene: NA; j_gene: TRBJ2-1; CDR3aa: CASSNPGQGAQFF; CDR3nt: TGTGCCAGCAGTAACCCGGGCCAAGGAGCGCAGTTCTTC
v_gene: TRBV2; abundance: NA; d_gene: NA; j_gene: TRBJ1-1; CDR3aa: CASSEEGLGRAFF; CDR3nt: TGTGCCAGCAGTGAAGAAGGGCTCGGCCGAGCTTTCTTT
v_gene: TRBV7-2; abundance: few; d_gene: NA; j_gene: TRBJ2-3; CDR3aa: CASSTVPDTQYF; CDR3nt: TGTGCCAGCAGTACTGTCCCAGATACGCAGTATTTT
v_gene: TRBV7-2; abundance: NA; d_gene: NA; j_gene: TRBJ2-1; CDR3aa: CASSLVGSYNEQFF; CDR3nt: TGTGCCAGCAGCTTAGTGGGCAGCTACAATGAGCAGTTCTTC
v_gene: TRBV30; abundance: few; d_gene: NA; j_gene: TRBJ1-2; CDR3aa: CAWNLNYGYTF; CDR3nt: TGTGCCTGGAACCTTAACTATGGCTACACCTTC
v_gene: TRBV29-1; abundance: few; d_gene: NA; j_gene: TRBJ2-3; CDR3aa: CSVVRAGRKEGTQYF; CDR3nt: TGCAGCGTTGTTAGGGCAGGGAGGAAAGAGGGTACGCAGTATTTT
v_gene: TRBV5-1; abundance: NA; d_gene: TRBD1; j_gene: TRBJ1-4; CDR3aa: CASSPRQGDEKLFF; CDR3nt: TGCGCCAGCAGCCCCCGACAGGGAGATGAAAAACTGTTTTTT
v_gene: TRBV5-6; abundance: few; d_gene: NA; j_gene: TRBJ2-5; CDR3aa: CASSLVGGLGETQYF; CDR3nt: TGTGCCAGCAGCTTGGTCGGAGGGTTGGGGGAGACCCAGTACTTC
v_gene: TRBV19; abundance: NA; d_gene: NA; j_gene: TRBJ1-2; CDR3aa: CASSIVGQQNYGYTF; CDR3nt: TGTGCCAGTAGTATAGTAGGACAGCAGAACTATGGCTACACCTTC
v_gene: TRBV2; abundance: NA; d_gene: NA; j_gene: TRBJ2-5; CDR3aa: CASRQDETQYF; CDR3nt: TGTGCCAGCAGGCAGGATGAGACCCAGTACTTC
v_gene: TRBV4-3; abundance: NA; d_gene: TRBD2; j_gene: TRBJ2-2; CDR3aa: CASSQGGGMNTGELFF; CDR3nt: TGCGCCAGCAGCCAAGGCGGGGGGATGAACACCGGGGAGCTGTTTTTT
v_gene: TRBV6-5; abundance: few; d_gene: NA; j_gene: TRBJ1-5; CDR3aa: CASSYKGNQPQHF; CDR3nt: TGTGCCAGCAGTTACAAGGGCAATCAGCCCCAGCATTTT
v_gene: TRBV5-6; abundance: few; d_gene: NA; j_gene: TRBJ2-5; CDR3aa: CASSPVSQETQYF; CDR3nt: TGTGCCAGCAGCCCAGTCTCCCAAGAGACCCAGTACTTC
v_gene: TRBV29-1; abundance: NA; d_gene: NA; j_gene: TRBJ2-5; CDR3aa: CSAGGRFQETQYF; CDR3nt: TGCAGCGCCGGGGGGCGGTTCCAAGAGACCCAGTACTTC
v_gene: TRBV14; abundance: few; d_gene: NA; j_gene: TRBJ2-1; CDR3aa: CASSPSAGTGNEQFF; CDR3nt: TGTGCCAGCAGCCCCTCCGCGGGAACGGGCAATGAGCAGTTCTTC
v_gene: TRBV6-6; abundance: few; d_gene: NA; j_gene: TRBJ2-2; CDR3aa: CASSPTADTGELFF; CDR3nt: TGTGCCAGCAGCCCGACAGCAGACACCGGGGAGCTGTTTTTT
v_gene: TRBV28; abundance: few; d_gene: NA; j_gene: TRBJ1-2; CDR3aa: CASSYPRTAGRGYGYTF; CDR3nt: TGTGCCAGCAGCTACCCTCGGACGGCAGGCCGGGGCTATGGCTACACCTTC
v_gene: TRBV7-9; abundance: few; d_gene: NA; j_gene: TRBJ1-2; CDR3aa: CASSFQDSQNNGYTF; CDR3nt: TGTGCCAGCAGCTTCCAAGACAGCCAAAACAATGGCTACACCTTC